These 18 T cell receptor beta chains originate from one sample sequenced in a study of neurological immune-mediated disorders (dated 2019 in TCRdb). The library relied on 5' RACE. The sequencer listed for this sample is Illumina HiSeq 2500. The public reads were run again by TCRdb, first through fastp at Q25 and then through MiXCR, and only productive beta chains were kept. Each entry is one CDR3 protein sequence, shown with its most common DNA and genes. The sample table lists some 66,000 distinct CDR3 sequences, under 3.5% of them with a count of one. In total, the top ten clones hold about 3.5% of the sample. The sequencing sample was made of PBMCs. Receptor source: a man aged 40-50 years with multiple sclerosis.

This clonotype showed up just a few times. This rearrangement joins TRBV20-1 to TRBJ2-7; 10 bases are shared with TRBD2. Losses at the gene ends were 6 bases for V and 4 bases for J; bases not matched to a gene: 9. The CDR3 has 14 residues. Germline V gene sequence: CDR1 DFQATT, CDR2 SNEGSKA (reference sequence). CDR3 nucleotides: TGCAGTGCCGGTTCTAGCGGGAGCGTATACGAGCAGTACTTC. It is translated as CSAGSSGSVYEQYF.

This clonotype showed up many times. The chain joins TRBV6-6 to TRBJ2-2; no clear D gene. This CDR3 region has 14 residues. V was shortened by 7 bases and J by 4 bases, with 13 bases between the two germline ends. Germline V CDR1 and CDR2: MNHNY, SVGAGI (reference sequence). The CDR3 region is CASTYQGLTGELFF. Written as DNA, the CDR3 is TGTGCCAGCACCTACCAAGGGCTCACCGGGGAGCTGTTTTTT.

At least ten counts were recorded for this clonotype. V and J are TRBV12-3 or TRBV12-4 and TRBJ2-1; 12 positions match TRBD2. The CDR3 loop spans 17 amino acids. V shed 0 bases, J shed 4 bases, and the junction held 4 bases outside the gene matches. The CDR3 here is CASSLATSGSFYNEQFF. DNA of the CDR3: TGTGCCAGCAGTTTAGCGACTAGCGGGAGCTTTTACAATGAGCAGTTCTTC.

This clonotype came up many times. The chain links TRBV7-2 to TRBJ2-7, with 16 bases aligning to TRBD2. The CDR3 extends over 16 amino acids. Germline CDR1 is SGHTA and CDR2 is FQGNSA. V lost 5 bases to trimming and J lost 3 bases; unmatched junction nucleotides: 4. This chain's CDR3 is CASSPGTSGRVYEQYF. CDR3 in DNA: TGTGCCAGCAGCCCGGGGACTAGCGGGAGGGTCTACGAGCAGTACTTC.

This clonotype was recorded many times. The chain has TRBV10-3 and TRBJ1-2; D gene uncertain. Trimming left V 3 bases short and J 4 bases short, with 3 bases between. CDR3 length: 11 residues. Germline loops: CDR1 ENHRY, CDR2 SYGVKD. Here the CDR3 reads CAISDSYGYTF. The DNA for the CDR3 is TGTGCCATCAGTGACAGCTATGGCTACACCTTC.

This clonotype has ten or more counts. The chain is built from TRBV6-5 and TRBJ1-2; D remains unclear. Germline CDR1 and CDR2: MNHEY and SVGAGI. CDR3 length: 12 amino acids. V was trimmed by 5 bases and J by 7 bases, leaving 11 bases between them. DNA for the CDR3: TGTGCCAGCAGTGAGCCTCTGAGTGGCTACACCTTC. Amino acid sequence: CASSEPLSGYTF.

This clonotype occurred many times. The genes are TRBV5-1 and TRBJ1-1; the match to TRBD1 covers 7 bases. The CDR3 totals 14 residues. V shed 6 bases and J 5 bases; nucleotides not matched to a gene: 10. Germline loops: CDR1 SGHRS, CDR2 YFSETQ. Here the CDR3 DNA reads TGCGCCAGCACCCTTGAGGGGGCGGGAACTGAAGCTTTCTTT. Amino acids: CASTLEGAGTEAFF.

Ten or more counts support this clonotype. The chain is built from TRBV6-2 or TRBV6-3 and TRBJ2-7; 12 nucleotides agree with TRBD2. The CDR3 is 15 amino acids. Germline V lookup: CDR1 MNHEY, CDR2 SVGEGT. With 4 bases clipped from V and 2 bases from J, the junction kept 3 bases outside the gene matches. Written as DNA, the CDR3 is TGTGCCAGCAGTTTGACTAGCGGGAGCCCCTACGAGCAGTACTTC. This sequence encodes CASSLTSGSPYEQYF.

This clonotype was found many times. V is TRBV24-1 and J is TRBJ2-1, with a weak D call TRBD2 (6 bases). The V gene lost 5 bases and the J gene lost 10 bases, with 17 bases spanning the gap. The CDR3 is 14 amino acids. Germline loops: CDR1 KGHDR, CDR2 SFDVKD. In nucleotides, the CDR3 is TGTGCCACCAGTGTGAATTGGGGGGATCGGGAGCAGTTCTTC. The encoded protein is CATSVNWGDREQFF.

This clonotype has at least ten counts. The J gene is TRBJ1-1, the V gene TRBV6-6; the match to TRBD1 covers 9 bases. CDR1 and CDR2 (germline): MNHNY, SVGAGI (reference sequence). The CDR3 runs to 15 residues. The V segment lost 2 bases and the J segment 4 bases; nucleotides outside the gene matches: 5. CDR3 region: CASSYPDRGTTEAFF. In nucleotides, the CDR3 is TGTGCCAGCAGTTACCCCGACAGGGGGACCACTGAAGCTTTCTTT.

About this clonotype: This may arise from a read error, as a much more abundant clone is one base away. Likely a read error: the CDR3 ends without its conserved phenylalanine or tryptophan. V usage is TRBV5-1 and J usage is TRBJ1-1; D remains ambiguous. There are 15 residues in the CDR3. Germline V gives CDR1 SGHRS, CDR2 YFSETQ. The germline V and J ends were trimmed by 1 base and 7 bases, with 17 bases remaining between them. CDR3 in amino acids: CASSLMDPYRDEAFL. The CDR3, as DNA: TGCGCCAGCAGCTTGATGGACCCTTATCGGGATGAAGCTTTCCTT.

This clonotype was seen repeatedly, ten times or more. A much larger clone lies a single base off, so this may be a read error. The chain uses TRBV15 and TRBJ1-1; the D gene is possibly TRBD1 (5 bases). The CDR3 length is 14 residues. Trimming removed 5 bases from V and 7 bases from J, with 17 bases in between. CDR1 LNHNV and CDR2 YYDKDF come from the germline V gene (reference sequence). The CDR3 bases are TGTGCCACCAGCCAACCCTACAGGTCCAGTGAAGCTTTCTTT. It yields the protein CATSQPYRSSEAFF.

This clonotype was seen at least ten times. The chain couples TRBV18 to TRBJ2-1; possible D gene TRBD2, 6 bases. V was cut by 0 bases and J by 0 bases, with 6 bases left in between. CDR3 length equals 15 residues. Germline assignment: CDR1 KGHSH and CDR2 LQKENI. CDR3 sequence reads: CASSPPEGSYNEQFF. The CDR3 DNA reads TGTGCCAGCTCACCACCGGAGGGCTCCTACAATGAGCAGTTCTTC.

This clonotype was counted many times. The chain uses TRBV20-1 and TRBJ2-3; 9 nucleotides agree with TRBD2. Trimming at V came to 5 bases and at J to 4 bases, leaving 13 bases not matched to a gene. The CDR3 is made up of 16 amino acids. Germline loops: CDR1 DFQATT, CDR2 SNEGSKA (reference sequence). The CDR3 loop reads CSAGPMAGGKADTQYF. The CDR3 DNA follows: TGCAGTGCTGGCCCGATGGCGGGGGGGAAGGCAGATACGCAGTATTTT.

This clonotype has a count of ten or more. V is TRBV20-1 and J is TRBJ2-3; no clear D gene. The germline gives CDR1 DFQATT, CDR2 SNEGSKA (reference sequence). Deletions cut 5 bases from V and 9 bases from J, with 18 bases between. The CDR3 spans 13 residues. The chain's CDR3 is CSALETPTPTQYF. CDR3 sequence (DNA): TGCAGTGCTCTCGAGACCCCCACCCCCACGCAGTATTTT.

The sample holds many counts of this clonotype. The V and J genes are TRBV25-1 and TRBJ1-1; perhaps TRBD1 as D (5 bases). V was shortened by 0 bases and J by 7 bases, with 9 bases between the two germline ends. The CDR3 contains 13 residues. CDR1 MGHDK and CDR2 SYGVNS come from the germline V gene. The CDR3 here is CASSEYSGLEAFF. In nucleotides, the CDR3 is TGTGCCAGCAGTGAATATTCGGGGCTTGAAGCTTTCTTT.

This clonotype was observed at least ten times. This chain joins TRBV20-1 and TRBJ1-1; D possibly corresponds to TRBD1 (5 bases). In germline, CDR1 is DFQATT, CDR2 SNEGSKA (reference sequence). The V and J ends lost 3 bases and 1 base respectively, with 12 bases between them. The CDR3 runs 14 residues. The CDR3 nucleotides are TGCAGTGCTAGGCGTGGGCAGGGGAACACTGAAGCTTTCTTT. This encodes CSARRGQGNTEAFF.

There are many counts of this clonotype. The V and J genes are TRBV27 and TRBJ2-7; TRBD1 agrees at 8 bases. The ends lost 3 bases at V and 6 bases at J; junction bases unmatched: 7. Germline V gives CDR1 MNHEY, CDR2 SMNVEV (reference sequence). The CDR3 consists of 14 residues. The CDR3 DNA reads TGTGCCAGCAGTTTGGACAGGGAAAGGGGCGAGCAGTACTTC. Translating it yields CASSLDRERGEQYF.